The 24 T cell receptor beta chains presented below share a single source sample, sequenced in a study of patients and donors after allogeneic stem cell transplantation. TCRdb fed the RT-PCR reads into MiXCR, producing one record per CDR3 protein. The table shows about 24,000 distinct CDR3 sequences, with roughly 43% occurring only once. Sequenced material: blood, either unsorted or a sorted T cell fraction (not recorded which). Source of these receptors: a human donor who was either an allogeneic HSCT recipient or a stem cell or donor lymphocyte infusion donor (not recorded which). It is not recorded whose cells these are; they may come from a transplant donor.

The chain combines TRBV4-1 with TRBJ2-2; no clear D gene. Germline assignment: CDR1 MGHRA and CDR2 YSYEKL. With 1 base removed from V and 0 bases from J, the gap between germline ends came to 12 bases. The CDR3 loop spans 17 amino acids. The CDR3 region is CASSQALGQSNTGELFF. The CDR3, as DNA: TGCGCCAGCAGCCAAGCCCTAGGGCAGTCGAACACCGGGGAGCTGTTTTTT.

The chain uses TRBV5-1 and TRBJ2-5; D may be TRBD2 (6 bases). Germline CDR1 SGHRS, CDR2 YFSETQ. CDR3 length equals 14 residues. Trimming shortened V by 4 bases and J by 9 bases, and 19 bases separated the two germline ends. Here the CDR3 reads CASSPRSGVGAQYF. CDR3 coding DNA: TGCGCCAGCAGCCCTCGGTCGGGGGTAGGCGCCCAGTACTTC.

This sequence joins TRBV13 and TRBJ2-4; tentative D call: TRBD2 (5 bases). Germline loops: CDR1 PRHDT, CDR2 FYEKMQ (reference sequence). The CDR3 has 17 residues. Trimming left V 2 bases short and J 0 bases short, with 14 bases between. DNA of the CDR3: TGTGCCAGCAGCTTAAACGTTCTAGCCCTAGCCAAAAACATTCAGTACTTC. This encodes CASSLNVLALAKNIQYF.

The chain joins TRBV12-3 or TRBV12-4 to TRBJ1-2; D ambiguous. Trimming removed 3 bases from V and 7 bases from J, with 21 bases in between. The CDR3 extends over 16 amino acids. The CDR3 bases are TGTGCCAGCAGTTTGGGGTTTGGCCGAGGCCAAAGTGGCTACACCTTC. Its protein is CASSLGFGRGQSGYTF.

The chain has TRBV4-1 and TRBJ1-1; weak D call: TRBD1 (5 bases). CDR1 is MGHRA, CDR2 YSYEKL, per germline. The CDR3 runs to 14 residues. With 2 bases removed from V and 3 bases from J, the gap between germline ends came to 10 bases. The CDR3 nucleotides read TGCGCCAGCAGCCAAATTAGGGGTGACACTGAAGCTTTCTTT. It codes for CASSQIRGDTEAFF.

The chain links TRBV5-1 to TRBJ2-1; 9 positions agree with TRBD2. The CDR3 has 14 amino acids. Germline values: CDR1 SGHRS, CDR2 YFSETQ. Germline trimming cut 4 bases from V and 10 bases from J; bases unmatched to any gene: 9. In nucleotides, the CDR3 is TGCGCCAGCAGCATCCCGGGACTAGCTCTGGAGCAGTTCTTC. This translates into CASSIPGLALEQFF.

The V gene is TRBV5-1, the J gene TRBJ2-7; maybe TRBD2 (6 bases). The CDR3 sequence is 15 residues long. V dropped 0 bases and J dropped 1 base, with 11 bases sitting between them. Germline V CDR1 and CDR2: SGHRS, YFSETQ. The CDR3 DNA sequence: TGCGCCAGCAGCTTGGAGCTCGGGACTTCCTACGAGCAGTACTTC. Its protein is CASSLELGTSYEQYF. The whole variable domain, remainder taken from reference TRBV5-1 and TRBJ2-7, is KAGVTQTPRYLIKTRGQQVTLSCSPISGHRSVSWYQQTPGQGLQFLFEYFSETQRNKGNFPGRFSGRQFSNSRSEMNVSTLELGDSALYLCASSLELGTSYEQYFGPGTRLTVT.

This clonotype was observed a single time. The chain has TRBV5-1 and TRBJ2-7; D possibly corresponds to TRBD2 (6 bases). The CDR3 consists of 15 residues. Germline V gives CDR1 SGHRS, CDR2 YFSETQ. Trimming cost V 1 base and J 0 bases, with 11 bases left between them. The CDR3 sequence is CASSLTGTGSYEQYF. In DNA, the CDR3 is TGCGCCAGCAGCTTGACCGGGACTGGCTCCTACGAGCAGTACTTC.

This clonotype was seen a few times. The gene calls are TRBV10-3 and TRBJ1-5; tentative D call: TRBD1 (6 bases). Germline V lookup: CDR1 ENHRY, CDR2 SYGVKD. The V end lost 7 bases, the J end lost 4 bases, and 17 bases lay between the germline ends. The length of the CDR3 is 15 residues. CDR3 DNA: TGTGCCATCAATTTACCGGGACATAGGAATCAGCCCCAGCATTTT. This translates into CAINLPGHRNQPQHF.

The chain carries TRBV20-1 and TRBJ1-6; D gene uncertain. CDR1 is DFQATT, CDR2 SNEGSKA, per germline (reference sequence). V was cut by 1 base and J by 10 bases, with 14 bases left in between. The CDR3 is 14 residues long. CDR3 sequence (DNA): TGCAGTGCTAGAGTCTCAGGAGATAGATCACCCCTCCACTTT. Protein sequence: CSARVSGDRSPLHF.

This chain uses TRBV18 with TRBJ1-5, with D possibly matching TRBD1 (5 bases). CDR1 is KGHSH, CDR2 LQKENI, per germline. The CDR3 consists of 13 residues. Trimming cost V 6 bases and J 9 bases, with 15 bases left between them. This CDR3 reads CASSPDSFGPQHF. The DNA of the CDR3 is TGTGCCAGCTCCCCCGACAGCTTCGGGCCCCAGCATTTT.

The chain combines TRBV5-5 with TRBJ2-1; D is unclear. Between the trimmed V and J ends, which lost 3 bases and 4 bases, there was a span of 5 bases. The germline CDR1 and CDR2 sequences are SGHKS and YYEKEE (reference sequence). The CDR3 contains 12 residues. CDR3 amino acids: CASSSLYNEQFF. The CDR3 DNA is TGTGCCAGCAGCTCACTATACAATGAGCAGTTCTTC.

This chain links TRBV4-1 with TRBJ1-5; a possible D gene is TRBD1 (5 bases). Germline CDR1 MGHRA, CDR2 YSYEKL. V lost 4 bases and J 6 bases, leaving 16 bases between the germline ends. The length of the CDR3 is 15 residues. The CDR3 spells CASSPLATTAQPQHF. As DNA, the CDR3 is TGCGCCAGCAGCCCACTCGCGACGACAGCTCAGCCCCAGCATTTT.

This clonotype appeared many times. The chain combines TRBV29-1 with TRBJ1-3, with unresolved D. This CDR3 spans 12 amino acids. Trimming stripped 1 base from V and 5 bases from J, with 6 bases between. Germline CDR1 and CDR2: SQVTM and ANQGSEA. The CDR3 DNA sequence: TGCAGCGTTGAAGGGGGTCGAAACACCATATATTTT. Its translation is CSVEGGRNTIYF.

The chain recombines TRBV5-1 with TRBJ2-7, with D maybe TRBD1 (6 bases). The V end was cut by 2 bases, the J end by 6 bases, with 15 bases between. This CDR3 comprises 14 residues. CDR1 is SGHRS and CDR2 is YFSETQ in the germline V gene. The CDR3 DNA follows: TGCGCCAGCAGCTTAGGGGAACAGGGTTCCGAGCAGTACTTC. Encoded protein: CASSLGEQGSEQYF.

The chain employs TRBV20-1 and TRBJ1-5; D call uncertain. CDR3 length: 12 amino acids. Germline assignment: CDR1 DFQATT and CDR2 SNEGSKA (reference sequence). V dropped 6 bases and J dropped 4 bases, with 10 bases sitting between them. The CDR3 reads CSASLGNQPQHF. The CDR3 coding sequence is TGCAGTGCCTCACTGGGGAATCAGCCCCAGCATTTT.

This clonotype occurred many times. The rearrangement links TRBV29-1 to TRBJ2-3; D unresolved. Germline V CDR1 and CDR2: SQVTM, ANQGSEA. The CDR3 spans 11 residues. V was cut by 4 bases and J by 4 bases, with 6 bases left in between. The CDR3 nucleotides are TGCAGCGTTGTTGGTGCAGATACGCAGTATTTT. Its protein product is CSVVGADTQYF.

The genes are TRBV20-1 and TRBJ1-1; D gene uncertain. The CDR3 covers 12 residues. Looked up from germline, CDR1 is DFQATT and CDR2 is SNEGSKA (reference sequence). With 6 bases removed from V and 1 base from J, the gap between germline ends came to 9 bases. The CDR3 spells CSALRQNTEAFF. CDR3 nucleotide sequence: TGCAGTGCCCTACGGCAGAACACTGAAGCTTTCTTT.

In this sample, this clonotype turned up a few times. CDR3 DNA sequence: TGTGCCAGCAGTTGGGTCAGCACAGATACGCAGTATTTT. This encodes CASSWVSTDTQYF. The chain has TRBV6-5 and TRBJ2-3; D unresolved. Per the germline V gene, CDR1 is MNHEY and CDR2 is SVGAGI. The V and J ends lost 4 bases and 0 bases respectively, with 5 bases between them. The CDR3 is made up of 13 amino acids.

The V and J genes are TRBV7-6 and TRBJ2-7; no clear D gene. The length of the CDR3 is 12 residues. V lost 1 base and J 6 bases, leaving 7 bases between the germline ends. Germline V gives CDR1 SGHVS, CDR2 FNYEAQ. CDR3 amino acids: CASSLDWGEQYF. The DNA of the CDR3 is TGTGCCAGCAGCTTAGATTGGGGCGAGCAGTACTTC.

The chain couples TRBV7-9 to TRBJ1-6; weak D call: TRBD1 (5 bases). The CDR3 covers 16 residues. The V and J ends lost 2 bases and 5 bases respectively, with 13 bases between them. CDR1 and CDR2 (germline): SEHNR, FQNEAQ (reference sequence). As DNA, the CDR3 is TGTGCCAGCAGCTTATCGGGGGACCTGAATAATTCACCCCTCCACTTT. Translating it yields CASSLSGDLNNSPLHF.

This clonotype was recorded at least ten times. The J gene is TRBJ1-6, the V gene TRBV5-1, with a tentative D call TRBD1 (5 bases). The germline CDR1 and CDR2 sequences are SGHRS and YFSETQ. The germline V and J ends were trimmed by 4 bases and 8 bases, with 13 bases remaining between them. This CDR3 spans 14 amino acids. The CDR3 spells CASSRDSYDSPLHF. The CDR3 nucleotides read TGCGCCAGCAGCCGTGACAGCTACGATTCACCCCTCCACTTT.

The genes are TRBV20-1 and TRBJ1-1; D not resolved. V was pared by 1 base and J by 4 bases, with 7 bases between. Germline-derived CDR1 and CDR2 are DFQATT and SNEGSKA (reference sequence). The CDR3 runs to 12 residues. The CDR3 coding sequence is TGCAGTGCTAGAGGGGGTCCCACTGAAGCTTTCTTT. Translating gives CSARGGPTEAFF.

The genes are TRBV5-1 and TRBJ2-3, with D hard to call. Germline values: CDR1 SGHRS, CDR2 YFSETQ. This CDR3 region has 13 residues. Trimming took off 4 bases at V and 6 bases at J, with 12 bases between the two ends. CDR3 DNA: TGCGCCAGCAGCACCGGGCGTAGGGATACGCAGTATTTT. It codes for CASSTGRRDTQYF.